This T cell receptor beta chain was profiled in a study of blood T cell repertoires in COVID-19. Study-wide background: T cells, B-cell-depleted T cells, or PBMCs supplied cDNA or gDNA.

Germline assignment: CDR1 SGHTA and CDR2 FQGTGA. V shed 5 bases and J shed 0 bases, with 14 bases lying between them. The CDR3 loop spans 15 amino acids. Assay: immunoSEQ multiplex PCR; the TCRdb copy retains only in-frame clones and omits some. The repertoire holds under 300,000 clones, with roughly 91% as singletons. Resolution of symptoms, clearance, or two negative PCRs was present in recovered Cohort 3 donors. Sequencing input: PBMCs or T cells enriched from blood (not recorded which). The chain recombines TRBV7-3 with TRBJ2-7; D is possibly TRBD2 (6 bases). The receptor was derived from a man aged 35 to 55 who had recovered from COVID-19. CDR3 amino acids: CASSHGGGYSYEQYF. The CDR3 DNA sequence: TGTGCCAGCAGCCACGGTGGGGGGTACTCCTACGAGCAGTACTTC.